This T cell receptor (beta chain) comes out of a study of PD-L1 blockade in urothelial cancer (dated 2017 in TCRdb). About the investigation overall: All patients started therapy in the mid-2010s and received atezolizumab 1,200 mg intravenously every 3 weeks. About 85% of the 29 patients were males with bladder-origin urothelial cancer, and about 65% of the roughly 30 reported a prior smoking history. An ECOG performance status of 0 or 1 was recorded for the patients, and 0 to 3 prior chemotherapy regimens had been received by the patients. Blood samples were analyzed at 3 weeks after treatment start (second dose) and at 6 weeks after treatment start. A median of about 140,000 T cells and 80,000 to 95,000 unique TCRs was obtained from blood samples, and a median clonality of approximately 0.08 was observed. Somatic, immune and clinical correlates of response to PD-L1 blockade with atezolizumab in urothelial cancer were the focus of an exploratory multi-omic analysis. Pretreatment tumor samples, along with matched peripheral blood serially collected before and after atezolizumab treatment, were subjected to TCR sequencing. Durable clinical benefit was defined as progression-free survival longer than 6 months, and TCR features were also tested against progression-free and overall survival. In the same patients, whole exome sequencing and RNA sequencing of pretreatment tumors were performed in addition to TCR sequencing. Durable clinical benefit was achieved by nine patients and was not achieved by 20 patients. Some 29 patients had pretreatment blood TCR-seq, roughly 25 had at least one posttreatment blood collection, and roughly 25 had tumor TCR-seq.

The cohort included roughly 29 patients with locally advanced or metastatic urothelial carcinoma who were treated at Memorial Sloan Kettering on a trial protocol. Peripheral blood mononuclear cells were collected pretreatment and during treatment, with between 1 and 8 total time points per patient. The Qiagen DNeasy Blood extraction kit was used to purify genomic DNA from total PBMCs and tumor samples. PBMCs were collected pretreatment and during treatment and were isolated and stored as previously described. Synthetic TCR analog templates were spiked into each PCR to estimate absolute template abundance from read counts. TCRbeta CDR3 regions were amplified from genomic DNA with bias-controlled V and J gene primers using the immunoSEQ assay. Sequencing of rearranged TCRbeta segments was performed at approximately 20X coverage. The authors processed their data as follows. Clustering was used to correct sequencing errors, and CDR3s were annotated against IMGT to assign V, D and J genes. Only productive TCRbeta rearrangements were used in downstream analyses, excluding out-of-frame or stop-codon sequences. Clonality was calculated as one minus the Shannon entropy normalized by the log of the number of unique productive sequences. Fisher's exact test with Benjamini-Hochberg correction, at a threshold of adjusted p below 0.01, was used to find clones that differed between time points or between blood and tumor. This immuneACCESS table, as held by TCRdb, lists in-frame sequences with V and J called but not all clones. Of the missing ones, under half trace to an unresolved V gene in checked studies; the others have no known cause. V and J calls and clone size are as listed in that table; D and trimming were resolved from the DNA. In all, the sample holds over 65,000 clones, and 84% of those were seen once. The ten largest clones represent about 5.1% of the sample.

As to this clone: The target of this receptor is not known. Base qualities are not at hand, and no much larger clone is one base apart.

Findings and caveats that apply to the study as a whole: Patients with durable benefit showed greater expansion of tumor-associated TCR clones in peripheral blood 3 weeks after starting treatment (n of about 20, p = 0.022). Improved progression-free and overall survival was associated with having pretreatment peripheral blood TCR clonality below the median. Small sample size (n of about 30) and many exploratory analyses mean the results are intended to be hypothesis-generating.

CDR1 SGHRS and CDR2 YFSETQ were looked up in the germline V gene. Counted from cysteine to phenylalanine, this CDR3 has 16 amino acids. The CDR3 DNA has 48 bases and is translated from base 1. The V end gives up 4 bases and the J end 2 bases, leaving 8 bases in the junction not matched to a gene. This sequence was found in a man in his 70s with urothelial cancer. The rearranged segments are TRBV5-1 and TRBJ2-1; TRBD1 fits 8 bases in the junction. The starting material was PBMCs, obtained around atezolizumab (anti-PD-L1) treatment. This receptor carries the CDR3 CASSADDRGPYNEQFF. The DNA sequence is TGCGCCAGCAGCGCGGATGACAGGGGACCCTACAATGAGCAGTTCTTC.